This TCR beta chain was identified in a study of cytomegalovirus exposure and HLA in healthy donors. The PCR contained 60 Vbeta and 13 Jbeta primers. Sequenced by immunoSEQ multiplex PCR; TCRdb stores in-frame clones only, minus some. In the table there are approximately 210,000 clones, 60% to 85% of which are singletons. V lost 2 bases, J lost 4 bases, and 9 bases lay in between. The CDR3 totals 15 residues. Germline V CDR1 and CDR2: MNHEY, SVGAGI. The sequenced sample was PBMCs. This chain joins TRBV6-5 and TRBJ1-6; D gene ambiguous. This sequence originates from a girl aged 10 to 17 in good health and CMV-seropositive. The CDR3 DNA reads TGTGCCAGCAGTTACCTCTCTAAGTATAATTCACCCCTCCACTTT. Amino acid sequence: CASSYLSKYNSPLHF.